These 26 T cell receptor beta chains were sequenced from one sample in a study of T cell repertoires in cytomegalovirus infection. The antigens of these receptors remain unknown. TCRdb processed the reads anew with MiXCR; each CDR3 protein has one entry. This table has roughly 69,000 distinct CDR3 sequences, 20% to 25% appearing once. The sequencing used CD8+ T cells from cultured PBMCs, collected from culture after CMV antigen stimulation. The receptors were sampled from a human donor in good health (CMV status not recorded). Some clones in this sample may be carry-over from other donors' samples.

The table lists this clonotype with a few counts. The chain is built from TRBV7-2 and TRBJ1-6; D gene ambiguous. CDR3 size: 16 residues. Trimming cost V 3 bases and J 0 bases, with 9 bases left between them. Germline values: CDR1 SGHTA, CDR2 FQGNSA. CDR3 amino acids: CASSFDLSSYNSPLHF. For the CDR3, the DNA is TGTGCCAGCAGCTTTGACCTAAGCTCCTATAATTCACCCCTCCACTTT.

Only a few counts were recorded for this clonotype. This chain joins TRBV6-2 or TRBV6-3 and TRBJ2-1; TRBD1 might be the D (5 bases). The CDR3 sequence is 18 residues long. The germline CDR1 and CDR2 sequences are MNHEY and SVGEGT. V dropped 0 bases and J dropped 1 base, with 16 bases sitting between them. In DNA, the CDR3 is TGTGCCAGCAGTTACTCGCCGGACGATACAGGTTCCTACAATGAGCAGTTCTTC. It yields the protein CASSYSPDDTGSYNEQFF.

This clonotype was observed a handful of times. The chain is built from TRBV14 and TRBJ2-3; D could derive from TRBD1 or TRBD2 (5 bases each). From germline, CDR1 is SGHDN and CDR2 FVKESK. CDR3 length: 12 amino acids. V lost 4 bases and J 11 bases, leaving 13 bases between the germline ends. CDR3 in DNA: TGTGCCAGCAGCCCCGGACCTGGGGGGCAGTATTTT. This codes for CASSPGPGGQYF.

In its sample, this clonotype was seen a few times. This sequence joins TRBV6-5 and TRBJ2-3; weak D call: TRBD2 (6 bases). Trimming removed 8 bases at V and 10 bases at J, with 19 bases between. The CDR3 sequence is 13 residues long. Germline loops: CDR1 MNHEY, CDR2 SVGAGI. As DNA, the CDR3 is TGTGCCAGCGGGTCCCCCCGGGGGAACGCGCAGTATTTT. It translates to CASGSPRGNAQYF.

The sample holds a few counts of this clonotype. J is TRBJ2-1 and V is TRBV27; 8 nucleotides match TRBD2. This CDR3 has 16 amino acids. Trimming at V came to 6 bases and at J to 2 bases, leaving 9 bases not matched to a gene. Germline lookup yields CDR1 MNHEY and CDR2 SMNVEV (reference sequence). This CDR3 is CASSLLSGAPYNEQFF. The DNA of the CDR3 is TGTGCCAGCAGCCTTCTTAGCGGGGCACCCTACAATGAGCAGTTCTTC.

As DNA, the CDR3 is TGTGCCAGCAGTTACGGAGCTAGCACAGATACGCAGTATTTT. Its translation is CASSYGASTDTQYF. V and J are TRBV6-6 and TRBJ2-3, with D hard to call. The V end lost 2 bases, the J end lost 0 bases, and 6 bases lay between the germline ends. CDR3 length: 14 amino acids. Germline assignment: CDR1 MNHNY and CDR2 SVGAGI (reference sequence).

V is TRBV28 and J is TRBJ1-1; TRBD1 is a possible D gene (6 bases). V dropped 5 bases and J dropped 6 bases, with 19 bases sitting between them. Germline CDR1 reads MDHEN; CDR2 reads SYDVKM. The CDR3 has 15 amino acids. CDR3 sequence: CASSTTTGYKAEAFF. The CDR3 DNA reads TGTGCCAGCAGTACGACAACAGGGTACAAGGCTGAAGCTTTCTTT.

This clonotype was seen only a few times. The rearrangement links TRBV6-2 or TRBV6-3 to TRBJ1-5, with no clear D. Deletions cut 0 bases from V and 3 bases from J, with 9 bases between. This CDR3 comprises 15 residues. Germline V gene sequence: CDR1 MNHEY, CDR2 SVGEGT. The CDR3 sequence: CASSYSERHNQPQHF. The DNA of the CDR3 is TGTGCCAGCAGTTACTCAGAAAGACACAATCAGCCCCAGCATTTT.

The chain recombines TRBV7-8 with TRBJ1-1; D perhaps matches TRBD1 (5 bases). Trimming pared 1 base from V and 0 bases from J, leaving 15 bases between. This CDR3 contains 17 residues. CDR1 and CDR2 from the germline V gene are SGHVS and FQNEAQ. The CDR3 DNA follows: TGTGCCAGCAGCTTAGTCCGGGGGGGGAAGATGAACACTGAAGCTTTCTTT. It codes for CASSLVRGGKMNTEAFF. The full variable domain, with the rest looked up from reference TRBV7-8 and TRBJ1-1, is GAGVSQSPRYKVAKRGQDVALRCDPISGHVSLFWYQQALGQGPEFLTYFQNEAQLDKSGLPSDRFFAERPEGSVSTLKIQRTQQEDSAVYLCASSLVRGGKMNTEAFFGQGTRLTVV.

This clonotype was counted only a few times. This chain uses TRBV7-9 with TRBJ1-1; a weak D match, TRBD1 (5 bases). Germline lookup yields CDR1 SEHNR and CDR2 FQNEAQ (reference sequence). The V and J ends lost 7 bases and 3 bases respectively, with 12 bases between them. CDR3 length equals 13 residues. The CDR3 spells CASTSPGDTEAFF. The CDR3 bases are TGTGCCAGCACCTCCCCGGGGGACACTGAAGCTTTCTTT.

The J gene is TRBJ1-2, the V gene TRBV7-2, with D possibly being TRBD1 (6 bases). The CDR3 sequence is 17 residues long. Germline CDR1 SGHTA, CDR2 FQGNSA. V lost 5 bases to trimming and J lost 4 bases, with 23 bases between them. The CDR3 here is CASSNPSGMGAPYGYTF. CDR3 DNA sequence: TGTGCCAGCAGCAACCCCTCGGGCATGGGGGCACCCTATGGCTACACCTTC.

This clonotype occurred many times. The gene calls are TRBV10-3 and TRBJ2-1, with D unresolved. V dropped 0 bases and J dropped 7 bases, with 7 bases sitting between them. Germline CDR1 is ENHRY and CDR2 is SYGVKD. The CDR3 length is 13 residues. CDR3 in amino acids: CAISESRRNEQFF. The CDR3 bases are TGTGCCATCAGTGAGTCGCGAAGAAATGAGCAGTTCTTC.

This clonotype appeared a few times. CDR3 amino acids: CASSGTGTTDTQYF. The CDR3 DNA sequence: TGCGCCAGCAGCGGAACGGGGACGACAGATACGCAGTATTTT. The V gene is TRBV5-1, the J gene TRBJ2-3; possibly TRBD1 or TRBD2 for D (5 bases each). This CDR3 comprises 14 residues. V lost 4 bases and J 3 bases, leaving 12 bases between the germline ends. Germline V gives CDR1 SGHRS, CDR2 YFSETQ.

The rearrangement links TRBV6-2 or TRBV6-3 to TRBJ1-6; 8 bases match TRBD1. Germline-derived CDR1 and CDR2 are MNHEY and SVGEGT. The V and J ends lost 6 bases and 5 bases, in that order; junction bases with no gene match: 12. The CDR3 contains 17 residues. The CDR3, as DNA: TGTGCCAGCAGCCGCCCCGATTGGACAGGGAATAATTCACCCCTCCACTTT. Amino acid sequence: CASSRPDWTGNNSPLHF.

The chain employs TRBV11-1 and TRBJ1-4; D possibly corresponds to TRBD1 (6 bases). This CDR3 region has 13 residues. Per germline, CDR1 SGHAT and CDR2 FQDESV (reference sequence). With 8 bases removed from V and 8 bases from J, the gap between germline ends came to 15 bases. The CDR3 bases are TGTGCCAGCGACAGGTATTCGGGAGAAAAACTGTTTTTT. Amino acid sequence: CASDRYSGEKLFF.

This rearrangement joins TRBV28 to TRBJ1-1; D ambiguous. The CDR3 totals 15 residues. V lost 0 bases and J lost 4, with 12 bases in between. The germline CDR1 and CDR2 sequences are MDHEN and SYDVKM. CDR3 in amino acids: CASSLWDPDSTEAFF. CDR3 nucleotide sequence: TGTGCCAGCAGTTTATGGGACCCGGATAGCACTGAAGCTTTCTTT. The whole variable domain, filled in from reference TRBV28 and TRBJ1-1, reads DVKVTQSSRYLVKRTGEKVFLECVQDMDHENMFWYRQDPGLGLRLIYFSYDVKMKEKGDIPEGYSVSREKKERFSLILESASTNQTSMYLCASSLWDPDSTEAFFGQGTRLTVV.

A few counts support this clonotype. The CDR3: CSVGGLNTEAFF. CDR3 bases: TGCAGCGTTGGCGGGTTGAACACTGAAGCTTTCTTT. The chain carries TRBV29-1 and TRBJ1-1; D gene uncertain. V lost 4 bases to trimming and J lost 0 bases, with 6 bases between them. The V gene's germline CDR1 is SQVTM and CDR2 ANQGSEA. There are 12 residues in the CDR3.

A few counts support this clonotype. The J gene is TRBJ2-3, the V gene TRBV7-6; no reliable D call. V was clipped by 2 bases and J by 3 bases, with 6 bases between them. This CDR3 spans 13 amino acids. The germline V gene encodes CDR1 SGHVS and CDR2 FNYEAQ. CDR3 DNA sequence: TGTGCCAGCAGCTTATTTTCGACAGATACGCAGTATTTT. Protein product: CASSLFSTDTQYF.

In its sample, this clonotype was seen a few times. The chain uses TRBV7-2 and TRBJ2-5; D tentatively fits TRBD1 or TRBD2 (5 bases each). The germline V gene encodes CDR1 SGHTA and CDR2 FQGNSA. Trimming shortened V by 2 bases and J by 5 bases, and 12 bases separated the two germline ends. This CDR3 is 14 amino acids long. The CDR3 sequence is CASSLRGPGETQYF. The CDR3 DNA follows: TGTGCCAGCAGCTTAAGGGGACCGGGGGAGACCCAGTACTTC.

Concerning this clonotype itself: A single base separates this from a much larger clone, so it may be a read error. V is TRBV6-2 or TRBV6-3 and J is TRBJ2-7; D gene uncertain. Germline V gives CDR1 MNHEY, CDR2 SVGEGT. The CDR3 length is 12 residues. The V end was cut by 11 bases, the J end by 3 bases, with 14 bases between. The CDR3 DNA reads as TGTGCCCGCACCCCAGGCTACTACGAGCAGTACTTC. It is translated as CARTPGYYEQYF.

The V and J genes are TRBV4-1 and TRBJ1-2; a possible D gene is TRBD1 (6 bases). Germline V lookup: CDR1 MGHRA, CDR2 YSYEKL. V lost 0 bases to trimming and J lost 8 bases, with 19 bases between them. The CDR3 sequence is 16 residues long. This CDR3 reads CASSQDEGQGYGGYTF. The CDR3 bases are TGCGCCAGCAGCCAAGATGAAGGGCAGGGGTATGGCGGCTACACCTTC.

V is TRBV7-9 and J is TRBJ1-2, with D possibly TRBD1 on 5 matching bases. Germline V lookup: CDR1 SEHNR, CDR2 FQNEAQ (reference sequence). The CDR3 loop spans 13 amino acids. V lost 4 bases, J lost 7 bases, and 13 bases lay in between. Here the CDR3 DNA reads TGTGCCAGCAGCTCGCCAGGGAGGGTTGGCTACACCTTC. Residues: CASSSPGRVGYTF.

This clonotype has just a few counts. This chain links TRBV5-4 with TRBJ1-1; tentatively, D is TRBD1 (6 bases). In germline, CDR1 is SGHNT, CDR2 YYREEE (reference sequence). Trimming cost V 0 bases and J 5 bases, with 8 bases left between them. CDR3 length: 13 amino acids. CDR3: CASSLDRETEAFF. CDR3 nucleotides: TGTGCCAGCAGCTTGGACAGGGAGACTGAAGCTTTCTTT.

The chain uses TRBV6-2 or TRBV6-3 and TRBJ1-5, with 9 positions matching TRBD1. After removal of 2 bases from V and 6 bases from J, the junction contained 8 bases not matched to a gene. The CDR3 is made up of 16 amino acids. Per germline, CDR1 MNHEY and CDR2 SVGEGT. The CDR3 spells CASSYRTGGRSQPQHF. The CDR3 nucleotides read TGTGCCAGCAGTTACCGAACAGGGGGCAGGTCTCAGCCCCAGCATTTT.

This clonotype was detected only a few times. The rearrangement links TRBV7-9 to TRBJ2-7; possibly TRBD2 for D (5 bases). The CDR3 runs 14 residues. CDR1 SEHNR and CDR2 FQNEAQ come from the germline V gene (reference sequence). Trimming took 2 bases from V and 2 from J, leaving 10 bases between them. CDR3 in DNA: TGTGCCAGCAGCTTACCCGGACTGGCCTACGAGCAGTACTTC. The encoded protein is CASSLPGLAYEQYF. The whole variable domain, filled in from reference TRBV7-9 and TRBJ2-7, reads DTGVSQNPRHKITKRGQNVTFRCDPISEHNRLYWYRQTLGQGPEFLTYFQNEAQLEKSRLLSDRFSAERPKGSFSTLEIQRTEQGDSAMYLCASSLPGLAYEQYFGPGTRLTVT.

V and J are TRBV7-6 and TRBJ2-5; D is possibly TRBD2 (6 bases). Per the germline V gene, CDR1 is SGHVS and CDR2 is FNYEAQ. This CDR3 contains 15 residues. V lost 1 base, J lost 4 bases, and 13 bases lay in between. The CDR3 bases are TGTGCCAGCAGCTTAGGACAGTGGAGGGGAGAGACCCAGTACTTC. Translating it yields CASSLGQWRGETQYF.